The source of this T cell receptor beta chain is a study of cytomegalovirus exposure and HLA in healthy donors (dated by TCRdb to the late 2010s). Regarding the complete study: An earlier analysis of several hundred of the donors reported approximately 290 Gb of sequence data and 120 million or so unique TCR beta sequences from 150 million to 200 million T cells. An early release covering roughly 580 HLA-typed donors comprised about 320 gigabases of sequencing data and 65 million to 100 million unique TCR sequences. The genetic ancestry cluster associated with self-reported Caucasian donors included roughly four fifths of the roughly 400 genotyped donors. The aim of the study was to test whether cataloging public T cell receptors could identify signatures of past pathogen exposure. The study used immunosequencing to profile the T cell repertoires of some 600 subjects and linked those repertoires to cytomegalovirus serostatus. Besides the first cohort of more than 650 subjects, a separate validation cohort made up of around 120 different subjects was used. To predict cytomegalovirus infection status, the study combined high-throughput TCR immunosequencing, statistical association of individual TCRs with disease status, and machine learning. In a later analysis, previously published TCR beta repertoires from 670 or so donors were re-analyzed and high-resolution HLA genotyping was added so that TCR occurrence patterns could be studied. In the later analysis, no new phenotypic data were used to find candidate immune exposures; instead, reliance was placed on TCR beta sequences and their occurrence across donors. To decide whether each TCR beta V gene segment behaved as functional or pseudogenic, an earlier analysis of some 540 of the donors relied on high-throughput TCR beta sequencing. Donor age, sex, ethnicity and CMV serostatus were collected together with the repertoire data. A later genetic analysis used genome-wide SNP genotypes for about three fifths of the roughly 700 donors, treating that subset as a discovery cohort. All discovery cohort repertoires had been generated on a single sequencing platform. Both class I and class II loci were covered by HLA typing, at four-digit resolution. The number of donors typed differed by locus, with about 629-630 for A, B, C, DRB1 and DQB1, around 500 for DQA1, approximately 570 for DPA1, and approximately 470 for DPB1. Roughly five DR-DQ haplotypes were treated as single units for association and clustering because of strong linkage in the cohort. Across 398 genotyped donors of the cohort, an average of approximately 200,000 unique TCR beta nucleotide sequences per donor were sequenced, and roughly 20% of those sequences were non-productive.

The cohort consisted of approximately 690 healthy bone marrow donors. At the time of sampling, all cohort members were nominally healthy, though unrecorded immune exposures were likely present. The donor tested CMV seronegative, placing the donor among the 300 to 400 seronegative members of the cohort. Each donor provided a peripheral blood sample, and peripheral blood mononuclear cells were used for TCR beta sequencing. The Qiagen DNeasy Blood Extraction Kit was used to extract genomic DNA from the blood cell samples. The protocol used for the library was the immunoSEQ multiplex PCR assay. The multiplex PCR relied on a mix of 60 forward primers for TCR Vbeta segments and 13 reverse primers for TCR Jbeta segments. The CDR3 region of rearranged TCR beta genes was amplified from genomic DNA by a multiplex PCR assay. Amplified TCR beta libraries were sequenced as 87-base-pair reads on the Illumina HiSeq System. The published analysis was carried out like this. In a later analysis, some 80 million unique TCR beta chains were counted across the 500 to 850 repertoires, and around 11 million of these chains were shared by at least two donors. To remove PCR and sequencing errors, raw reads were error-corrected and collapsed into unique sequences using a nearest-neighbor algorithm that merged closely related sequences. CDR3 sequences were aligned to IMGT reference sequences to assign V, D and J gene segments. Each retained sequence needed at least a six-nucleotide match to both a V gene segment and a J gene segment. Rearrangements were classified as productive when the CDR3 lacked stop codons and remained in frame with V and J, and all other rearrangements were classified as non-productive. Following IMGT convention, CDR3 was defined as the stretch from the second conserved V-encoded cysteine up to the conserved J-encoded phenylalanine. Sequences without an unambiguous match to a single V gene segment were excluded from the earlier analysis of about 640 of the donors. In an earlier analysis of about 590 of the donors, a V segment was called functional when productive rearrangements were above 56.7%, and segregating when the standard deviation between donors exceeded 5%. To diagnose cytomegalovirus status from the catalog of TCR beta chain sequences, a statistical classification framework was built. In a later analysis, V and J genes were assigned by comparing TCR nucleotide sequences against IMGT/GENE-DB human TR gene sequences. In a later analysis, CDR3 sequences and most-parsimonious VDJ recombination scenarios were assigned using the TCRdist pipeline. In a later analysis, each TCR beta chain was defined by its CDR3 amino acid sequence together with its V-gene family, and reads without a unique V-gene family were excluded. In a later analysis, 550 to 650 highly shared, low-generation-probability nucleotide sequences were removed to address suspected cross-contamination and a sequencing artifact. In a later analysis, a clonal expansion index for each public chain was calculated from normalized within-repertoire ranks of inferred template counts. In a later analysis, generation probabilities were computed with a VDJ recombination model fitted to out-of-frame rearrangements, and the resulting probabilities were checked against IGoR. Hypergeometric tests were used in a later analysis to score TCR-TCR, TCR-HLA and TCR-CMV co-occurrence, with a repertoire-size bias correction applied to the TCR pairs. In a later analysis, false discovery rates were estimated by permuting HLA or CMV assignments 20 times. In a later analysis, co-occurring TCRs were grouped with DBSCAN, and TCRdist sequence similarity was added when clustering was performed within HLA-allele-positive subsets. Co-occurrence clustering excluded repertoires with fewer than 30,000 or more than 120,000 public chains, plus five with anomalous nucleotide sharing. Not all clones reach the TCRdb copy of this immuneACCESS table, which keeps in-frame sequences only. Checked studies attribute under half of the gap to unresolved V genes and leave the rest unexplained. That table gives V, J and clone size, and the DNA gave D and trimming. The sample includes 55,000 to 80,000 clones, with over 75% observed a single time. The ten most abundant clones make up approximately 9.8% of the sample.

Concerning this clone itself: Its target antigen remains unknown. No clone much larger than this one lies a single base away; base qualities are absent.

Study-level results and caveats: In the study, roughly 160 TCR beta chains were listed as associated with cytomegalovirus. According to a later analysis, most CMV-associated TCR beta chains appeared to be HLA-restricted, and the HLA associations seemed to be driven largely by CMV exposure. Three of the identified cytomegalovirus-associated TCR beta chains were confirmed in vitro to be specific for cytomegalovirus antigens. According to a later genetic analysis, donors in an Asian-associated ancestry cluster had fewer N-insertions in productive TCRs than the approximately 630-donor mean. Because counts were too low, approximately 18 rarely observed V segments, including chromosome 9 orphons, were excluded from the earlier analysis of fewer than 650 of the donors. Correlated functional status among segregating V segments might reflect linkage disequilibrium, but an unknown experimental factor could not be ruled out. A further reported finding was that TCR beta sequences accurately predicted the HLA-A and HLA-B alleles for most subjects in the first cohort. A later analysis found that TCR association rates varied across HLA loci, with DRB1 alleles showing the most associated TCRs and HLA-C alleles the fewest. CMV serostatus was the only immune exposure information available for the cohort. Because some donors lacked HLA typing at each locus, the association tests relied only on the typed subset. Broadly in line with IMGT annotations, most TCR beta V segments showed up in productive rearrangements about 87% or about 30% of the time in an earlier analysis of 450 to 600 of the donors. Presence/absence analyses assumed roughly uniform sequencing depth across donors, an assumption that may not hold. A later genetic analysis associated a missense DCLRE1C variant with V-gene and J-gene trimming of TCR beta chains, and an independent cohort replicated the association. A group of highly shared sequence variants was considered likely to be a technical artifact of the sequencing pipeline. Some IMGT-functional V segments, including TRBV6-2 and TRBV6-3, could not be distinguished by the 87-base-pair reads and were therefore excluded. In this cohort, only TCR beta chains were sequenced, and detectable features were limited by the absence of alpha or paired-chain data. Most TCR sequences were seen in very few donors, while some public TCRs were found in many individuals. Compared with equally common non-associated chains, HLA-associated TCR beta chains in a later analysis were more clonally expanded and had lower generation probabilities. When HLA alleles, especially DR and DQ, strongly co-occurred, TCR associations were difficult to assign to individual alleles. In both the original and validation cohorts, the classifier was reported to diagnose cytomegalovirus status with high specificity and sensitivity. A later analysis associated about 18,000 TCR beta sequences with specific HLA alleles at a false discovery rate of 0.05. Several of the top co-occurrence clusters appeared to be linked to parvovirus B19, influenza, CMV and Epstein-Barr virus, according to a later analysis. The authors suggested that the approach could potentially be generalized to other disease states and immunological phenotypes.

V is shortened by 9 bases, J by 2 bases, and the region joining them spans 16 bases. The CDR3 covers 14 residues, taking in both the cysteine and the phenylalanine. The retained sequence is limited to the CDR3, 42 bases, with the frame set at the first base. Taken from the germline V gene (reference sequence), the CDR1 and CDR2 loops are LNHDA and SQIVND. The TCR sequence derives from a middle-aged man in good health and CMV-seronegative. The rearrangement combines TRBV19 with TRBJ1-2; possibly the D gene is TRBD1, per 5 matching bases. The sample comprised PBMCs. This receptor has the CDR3 CASQNQGRNYGYTF. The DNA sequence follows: TGTGCCAGCCAGAATCAGGGCCGGAACTATGGCTACACCTTC.